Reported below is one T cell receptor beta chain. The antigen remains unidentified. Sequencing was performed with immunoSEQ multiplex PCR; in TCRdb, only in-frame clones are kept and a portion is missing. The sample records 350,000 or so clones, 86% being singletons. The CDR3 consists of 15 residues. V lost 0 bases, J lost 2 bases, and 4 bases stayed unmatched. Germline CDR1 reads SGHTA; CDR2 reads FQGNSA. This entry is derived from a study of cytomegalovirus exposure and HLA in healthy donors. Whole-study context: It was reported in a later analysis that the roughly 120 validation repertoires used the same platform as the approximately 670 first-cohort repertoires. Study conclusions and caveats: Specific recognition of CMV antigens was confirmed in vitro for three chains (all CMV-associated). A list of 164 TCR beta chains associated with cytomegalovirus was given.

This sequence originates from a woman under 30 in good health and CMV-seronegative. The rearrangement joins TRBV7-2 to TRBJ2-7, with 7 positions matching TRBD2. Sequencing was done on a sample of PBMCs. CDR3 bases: TGTGCCAGCAGCTTAGCTTGGGGGACTACCTACGAGCAGTACTTC. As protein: CASSLAWGTTYEQYF.